Shown below are 3 T cell receptor beta chains from a single sample sequenced in a study of tumor T cells in aggressive B-cell lymphoma. TCRdb's table, derived via immunoSEQ multiplex PCR, lists solely in-frame clones and lacks some. The sample comprises around 1,500 clones, approximately 93% of which are singletons, and 8.4% rests with the top ten. Sequencing was performed on tumor tissue. The source of these receptors is an adult with diffuse large B cell lymphoma. Some clones in this sample may be carry-over from other donors' samples.

A word on this clone: The sample contains more than one DNA sequence encoding this CDR3. The chain has TRBV5-1 and TRBJ2-7; 11 bases map to TRBD1. The CDR3 consists of 14 residues. V gave up 3 bases and J gave up 3 bases; unmatched junction bases: 2. Germline CDR1 reads SGHRS; CDR2 reads YFSETQ. The CDR3 region is CASSWGTGGYEQYF. The CDR3 bases are TGCGCCAGCAGCTGGGGGACAGGGGGCTACGAGCAGTACTTC.

The chain couples TRBV11-3 to TRBJ2-7; 7 bases are a match to TRBD1. Germline V gene sequence: CDR1 SGHNT, CDR2 YENEEA. V lost 4 bases, J lost 5 bases, and 5 bases stayed unmatched. The CDR3 consists of 13 residues. Here the CDR3 reads CASSSPDRNEQYF. The CDR3 DNA is TGTGCCAGCAGCTCCCCGGACAGGAACGAGCAGTACTTC.

J is TRBJ2-2 and V is TRBV28; D remains ambiguous. The CDR3 covers 12 residues. Germline CDR1 and CDR2: MDHEN and SYDVKM. V lost 4 bases and J 5 bases, leaving 5 bases between the germline ends. The chain's CDR3 is CASSSPTGELFF. The CDR3 DNA reads as TGTGCCAGCAGTTCCCCTACCGGGGAGCTGTTTTTT. Drawing the rest from reference TRBV28 and TRBJ2-2, the complete variable domain is DVKVTQSSRYLVKRTGEKVFLECVQDMDHENMFWYRQDPGLGLRLIYFSYDVKMKEKGDIPEGYSVSREKKERFSLILESASTNQTSMYLCASSSPTGELFFGEGSRLTVL.